These T cell receptor beta chains were read from a single sample in a study of T-cell memory formation after mild COVID-19. TCRdb passed the 5' RACE reads through MiXCR, listing each CDR3 protein once. Here the sample spans roughly 600,000 distinct CDR3 sequences, roughly 18% being singletons. Sequencing was performed on PBMCs or a T cell subset sorted from them (not recorded which). Source of these receptors: an adult woman who had mild COVID-19 (a few samples of this study predate the infection). Cell type and time point are not known. The CDR3 runs from the conserved cysteine through the conserved F or W. A D gene is named only where the DNA matches it firmly. Size is omitted from some rows. Given values are once, few, many or a class for expanded clones.

V,D,J,size,DNA,CDR3
TRBV7-2,TRBD1,TRBJ1-4,.,TGTGCCAGCAGCTACGCCGCGGGACAGGGGTCGAAACTGTTTTTT,CASSYAAGQGSKLFF
TRBV4-3,.,TRBJ1-5,.,TGCGCCAGCAGCCAGAATCTCAATCAGCCCCAGCATTTT,CASSQNLNQPQHF
TRBV18,.,TRBJ1-1,.,TGTGCCGGGCGACAACCCCAGGGGATAGCTTTCTTT,CAGRQPQGIAFF
TRBV20-1,.,TRBJ2-7,.,TGCAGTGCTAGAGACTCAGCAAACTCCTACGAGCAGTACTTC,CSARDSANSYEQYF
TRBV24-1,.,TRBJ1-1,.,TGTGCCACCAGTGCAGGCCCCGAAGCTTTCTTT,CATSAGPEAFF
TRBV6-1,TRBD1,TRBJ2-2,.,TGTGCCAGCAGTGAAAACAGGGGAAACACCGGGGAGCTGTTTTTT,CASSENRGNTGELFF
TRBV3-1,TRBD2,TRBJ2-7,.,TGTGCCAGCAGCCACCCTAGCGGGGGAGGAGACGAGCAGTACTTC,CASSHPSGGGDEQYF
TRBV27,.,TRBJ1-2,.,TGTGCCAGCAGTTTCGGCCCTACGCACGGCTACACCTTC,CASSFGPTHGYTF
TRBV4-3,.,TRBJ1-6,few,TGCGCCAGCAGCCAAGATCAAGATTCACCCCTCCACTTT,CASSQDQDSPLHF
TRBV2,.,TRBJ1-1,.,TGTGCCAGCAGTGAAACGGCAGGGATCATGGCTGAAGCTTTCTTT,CASSETAGIMAEAFF
TRBV4-1,TRBD2,TRBJ2-7,few,TGCGCCAGCAGCCAAGAACCTAGCGGGCACGAGCAGTACTTC,CASSQEPSGHEQYF
TRBV29-1,.,TRBJ2-1,few,TGCAGCGTTGACATGTGGGAGCGATATAACAATGAGCAGTTCTTC,CSVDMWERYNNEQFF
TRBV7-2,TRBD1,TRBJ1-1,.,TGTGCCAGCAGTTCATCCCCGGGACAGGGGACTGAAGCTTTCTTT,CASSSSPGQGTEAFF
TRBV7-9,TRBD1,TRBJ1-4,.,TGTGCCAGCAGCTCGACCGGGACAGGGTGGATCGGATACGAAAAACTGTTTTTT,CASSSTGTGWIGYEKLFF
TRBV7-2,TRBD2,TRBJ2-1,few,TGTGCCAGCAGCGCCGGACTAGCGGGGATTCTTAATGAGCAGTTCTTC,CASSAGLAGILNEQFF
TRBV7-9,.,TRBJ1-2,.,TGTGCCAGCAGCTCCGAGATCTATGGCTACACCTTC,CASSSEIYGYTF
TRBV3-1,.,TRBJ1-2,few,TGTGCCAGCAGCCCGGGGGATTACGGAGGCTACACCTTC,CASSPGDYGGYTF
TRBV20-1,TRBD2,TRBJ2-1,.,TGCAGTGCTAGAGATACGCTAGCGGGAGGCAATGAGCAGTTCTTC,CSARDTLAGGNEQFF
TRBV12-3/TRBV12-4,TRBD2,TRBJ2-4,many,TGTGCCAGCAGCCTCGCGGGAGGGATGGCCAAAAACATTCAGTACTTC,CASSLAGGMAKNIQYF
TRBV29-1,.,TRBJ2-2,many,TGCAGCGTTGTTTCGGCCGGGGAGCTGTTTTTT,CSVVSAGELFF
TRBV5-4,.,TRBJ2-1,.,TGTGCCAGCAGCCCCACCCCAGGGGATGAGCAGTTCTTC,CASSPTPGDEQFF
TRBV7-9,.,TRBJ2-1,.,TGTGCCAGCAGCTTATGGCATGGGGATGAGCAGTTCTTC,CASSLWHGDEQFF
TRBV10-3,TRBD2,TRBJ2-7,many,TGTGCCATCGGGGGGGGAGCGGGGAAAAACTACGAGCAGTACTTC,CAIGGGAGKNYEQYF
TRBV25-1,.,TRBJ1-6,few,TGTGCCAGCAGTGAATTGGGGCGGGGGTTTTATAATTCACCCCTCCACTTT,CASSELGRGFYNSPLHF
TRBV9,.,TRBJ1-1,.,TGTGCCAGCAGCGTAGATCCGGGAGACACTGAAGCTTTCTTT,CASSVDPGDTEAFF
TRBV20-1,.,TRBJ2-1,.,TGCAGTGCTAGAGATAGCGGAACTTTAAAGGGTGAGCAGTTCTTC,CSARDSGTLKGEQFF
TRBV10-3,TRBD1,TRBJ1-5,.,TGTGCCATCAGTGAGCAGGGACAGGGAAATCAGCCCCAGCATTTT,CAISEQGQGNQPQHF
TRBV7-9,TRBD1,TRBJ2-1,.,TGTGCCAGCAGCTTACTGGTCAGGGGGAATGAGCAGTTCTTC,CASSLLVRGNEQFF
TRBV6-1,.,TRBJ1-5,.,TGTGCCAGCAGTGAACCTGCAGGTTGGGGGCCCCAGCATTTT,CASSEPAGWGPQHF
TRBV4-1,.,TRBJ2-4,.,TGCGCCAGCAGCCGACTGGGCGAGGAAAACATTCAGTACTTC,CASSRLGEENIQYF
TRBV5-1,.,TRBJ2-7,few,TGCGCCAGCAGCGCCTCTTTCTACGAGCAGTACTTC,CASSASFYEQYF
TRBV6-5,TRBD1,TRBJ2-7,.,TGTGCCAGCAGTTTCGGACAGGGATCTACCTACGAGCAGTACTTC,CASSFGQGSTYEQYF
TRBV20-1,.,TRBJ2-7,many,TGCAGTGCTAGTGAGCACCCTAGCGAGCAGTACTTC,CSASEHPSEQYF
TRBV12-3/TRBV12-4,TRBD1,TRBJ2-3,.,TGTGCCAGCACCCCTGGTGACAGGGCAAAGACAGATACGCAGTATTTT,CASTPGDRAKTDTQYF
TRBV7-6,.,TRBJ1-2,few,TGTGCCAGCAGCTTAGCTCAGGGTTCTGAGGGCTACACCTTC,CASSLAQGSEGYTF
TRBV3-1,.,TRBJ2-7,few,TGTGCCAGCAGCTCCCTTGGGCCGGACGAGCAGTACTTC,CASSSLGPDEQYF
TRBV6-6,.,TRBJ2-7,few,TGTGCCAGCAGCTTTCGACAGGGCGGGGGGTCCTACGAGCAGTACTTC,CASSFRQGGGSYEQYF
TRBV27,.,TRBJ1-6,few,TGTGCCAGCAGCGACAACGGCGGGGGGAATTCACCCCTCCACTTT,CASSDNGGGNSPLHF
TRBV7-2,TRBD2,TRBJ2-2,.,TGTGCCAGCAGCCACCATAGCGGGGTAGCTCGAACCGGGGAGCTGTTTTTT,CASSHHSGVARTGELFF
TRBV14,.,TRBJ1-1,few,TGTGCCAGCAGCCAAGAAGGACAGTGGGACACTGAAGCTTTCTTT,CASSQEGQWDTEAFF
TRBV5-5,.,TRBJ2-7,.,TGTGCCAGCAGCTTGGACCGGATTGGGCAGTACTTC,CASSLDRIGQYF
TRBV29-1,.,TRBJ1-4,few,TGCAGCGCCGGGCCCCCGGAGGAAAAACTGTTTTTT,CSAGPPEEKLFF
TRBV30,.,TRBJ1-2,few,TGTGCCTGGAGAGGCAACTATGGCTACACCTTC,CAWRGNYGYTF
TRBV5-1,TRBD2,TRBJ2-1,.,TGCGCCAGCAGCGAGGGACTAGCGGGAGGCAATGAGCAGTTCTTC,CASSEGLAGGNEQFF
TRBV10-3,TRBD1,TRBJ1-2,.,TGTGCCATCAGTGAGGCCGACAGGGTCAAGGGCTACACCTTC,CAISEADRVKGYTF
TRBV9,TRBD1,TRBJ2-3,.,TGTGCCAGCAGCGTTTACAGGGGGTTGCAGTATTTT,CASSVYRGLQYF
TRBV7-9,TRBD2,TRBJ2-3,.,TGTGCCAGCAGCTTCCCCCGGCGGGGGACCCCGACAGATACGCAGTATTTT,CASSFPRRGTPTDTQYF
TRBV20-1,.,TRBJ1-2,.,TGCAGTGCTAGAGATTACGGTGGGGGCAGGGGCTATGGCTACACCTTC,CSARDYGGGRGYGYTF
TRBV24-1,TRBD1,TRBJ2-1,few,TGTGCCACCAGTGATTTAGTCAGGGGGTCGGACAATGAGCAGTTCTTC,CATSDLVRGSDNEQFF
TRBV2,.,TRBJ2-1,few,TGTGCCAGCAGTGTAAAGGTCGATGTGCAGTTCTTC,CASSVKVDVQFF
TRBV5-1,.,TRBJ2-1,many,TGCGCCAGCAGCTTGGTTCAGGGGGAGGGGAATGAGCAGTTCTTC,CASSLVQGEGNEQFF
TRBV7-2,TRBD1,TRBJ2-5,few,TGTGCCAGCAGCCCCGGGACAGGGGAAGAGACCCAGTACTTC,CASSPGTGEETQYF